The 9 T cell receptor beta chains given below trace back to one sample, sequenced in a study of human T cells and chemical hapten exposure. TCRdb reanalysed the RACE reads using MiXCR and keeps one entry per CDR3 protein. This sample has over 300,000 distinct CDR3 sequences, with 5% to 6.5% found just once. As to time point: pre-sensitization, week 0. Treatment meaning: therapeutic diphenylcyclopropenone sensitization with weekly scalp DPC. The sequencing here drew on whole blood, taken in connection with sensitization to the hapten diphenylcyclopropenone (DPC). These TCRs come from a woman between 45 and 65 years old with alopecia areata. Some clones in this sample may be carry-over from other donors' samples.

This chain joins TRBV5-1 and TRBJ2-1; 9 nucleotides align to TRBD2. Germline V gene data show CDR1 as SGHRS and CDR2 as YFSETQ. Germline trimming cut 4 bases from V and 7 bases from J; bases unmatched to any gene: 15. The CDR3 spans 17 residues. The chain's CDR3 is CASSPTGRGGFRNEQFF. The CDR3, as DNA: TGCGCCAGCAGCCCCACGGGGCGGGGGGGTTTTAGGAATGAGCAGTTCTTC.

The genes are TRBV3-1 and TRBJ1-1, with D possibly being TRBD1 (6 bases). Deletions cut 3 bases from V and 3 bases from J, with 8 bases between. There are 13 residues in the CDR3. Per germline, CDR1 LGHDT and CDR2 YNNKEL (reference sequence). CDR3 residues: CASSQGGHTEAFF. For the CDR3, the DNA is TGTGCCAGCAGCCAGGGGGGGCACACTGAAGCTTTCTTT.

This clonotype has a handful of counts. The gene calls are TRBV12-3 or TRBV12-4 and TRBJ1-2; D remains ambiguous. Trimming pared 3 bases from V and 8 bases from J, leaving 10 bases between. The CDR3 spans 12 residues. The CDR3: CASSFDDWGYTF. Here the CDR3 DNA reads TGTGCCAGCAGTTTCGACGATTGGGGCTACACCTTC.

This clonotype was counted at least ten times. This chain joins TRBV27 and TRBJ1-3; D remains unclear. CDR1 and CDR2 from the germline V gene are MNHEY and SMNVEV (reference sequence). The CDR3 is made up of 11 amino acids. V shed 6 bases and J shed 4 bases, with 4 bases lying between them. CDR3 DNA: TGTGCCAGCAGACGGGGAAACACCATATATTTT. Encoded protein: CASRRGNTIYF.

This chain links TRBV12-3 or TRBV12-4 with TRBJ2-3, with D uncertain. V was shortened by 7 bases and J by 3 bases, with 2 bases between the two germline ends. The CDR3 contains 10 residues. Here the CDR3 DNA reads TGTGCCAGCACGACAGATACGCAGTATTTT. Its protein product is CASTTDTQYF.

This clonotype was seen many times. V and J are TRBV7-8 and TRBJ2-3, with D unresolved. In germline, CDR1 is SGHVS, CDR2 FQNEAQ. V was pared by 2 bases and J by 2 bases, with 8 bases between. The length of the CDR3 is 14 residues. The CDR3 region is CASSLTPLTDTQYF. The CDR3 DNA reads as TGTGCCAGCAGCTTAACACCCCTCACAGATACGCAGTATTTT.

The chain employs TRBV5-1 and TRBJ1-1; 9 nucleotides agree with TRBD1. CDR3 length equals 15 residues. J gave up 1 base and V 2 bases, and 3 bases lay outside the gene matches. CDR1 and CDR2 (germline): SGHRS, YFSETQ. CDR3 in amino acids: CASSLMGQGNTEAFF. CDR3 nucleotides: TGCGCCAGCAGCTTAATGGGACAGGGGAACACTGAAGCTTTCTTT.

The chain recombines TRBV5-1 with TRBJ2-1, with D maybe TRBD2 (5 bases). CDR3 length equals 15 residues. V was pared by 2 bases and J by 9 bases, with 18 bases between. Germline CDR1 reads SGHRS; CDR2 reads YFSETQ. CDR3 DNA sequence: TGCGCCAGCAGCTTAAACTCAGCTAGCTCGGGTGAGCAGTTCTTC. It is translated as CASSLNSASSGEQFF.

To note about this clonotype: Just one base apart from a much larger clone, this may be a read error. This chain connects TRBV11-2 to TRBJ2-3; D possibly corresponds to TRBD2 (5 bases). This CDR3 region has 12 residues. Looked up from germline, CDR1 is SGHAT and CDR2 is FQNNGV. Here the CDR3 DNA reads TGTGCCAGCGGCTTCGGGATAGATACGCAGTATTTT. Translating it yields CASGFGIDTQYF.